The 27 T cell receptor beta chains in this list originate from one sample, sequenced in a study of blood T cell repertoires in COVID-19. The assay was immunoSEQ multiplex PCR, and TCRdb's table has in-frame clones only and misses some. This table holds around 380,000 clones, around 87% found once. What was sequenced was PBMCs or T cells enriched from blood (not recorded which). The source of these receptors is a man aged 25 to 40 who had recovered from COVID-19.

The rearrangement joins TRBV5-6 to TRBJ2-5; the D is unclear. The germline gives CDR1 SGHDT, CDR2 YYEEEE. The V end lost 7 bases, the J end lost 0 bases, and 13 bases lay between the germline ends. There are 14 residues in the CDR3. CDR3 residues: CASSLASDQETQYF. CDR3 in DNA: TGTGCCAGCTCGCTGGCAAGCGACCAAGAGACCCAGTACTTC.

This clone came up a few times. The chain uses TRBV7-7 and TRBJ1-3; weak D call: TRBD1 (5 bases). Deletions cut 5 bases from V and 0 bases from J, with 8 bases between. CDR3 length equals 14 residues. The germline V gene encodes CDR1 SSHAT and CDR2 FNYEAQ (reference sequence). The CDR3 nucleotides read TGTGCCAGCAGCCGGGGGGGCTCTGGAAACACCATATATTTT. Translating gives CASSRGGSGNTIYF.

This sequence joins TRBV15 and TRBJ1-5, with 7 nucleotides matching TRBD1. CDR3 length: 14 residues. The V segment lost 4 bases and the J segment 2 bases; nucleotides outside the gene matches: 2. Germline V CDR1 and CDR2: LNHNV, YYDKDF (reference sequence). The CDR3 loop reads CATSTGTGNQPQHF. The CDR3 bases are TGTGCCACCAGCACTGGGACAGGCAATCAGCCCCAGCATTTT.

A few counts support this clone. V gene TRBV27 combines with J gene TRBJ2-3; TRBD2 aligns across 9 bases. Trimming at V came to 6 bases and at J to 4 bases, leaving 11 bases not matched to a gene. In germline, CDR1 is MNHEY, CDR2 SMNVEV (reference sequence). This CDR3 has 16 amino acids. The CDR3 coding sequence is TGTGCCAGCAGACTCGCGGGAGGGACAGCCGCAGATACGCAGTATTTT. It translates to CASRLAGGTAADTQYF.

The J gene is TRBJ1-6, the V gene TRBV25-1; the match to TRBD1 covers 7 bases. Trimming cost V 2 bases and J 10 bases; bases outside gene matches: 11. The CDR3 runs 16 residues. Per the germline V gene, CDR1 is MGHDK and CDR2 is SYGVNS. CDR3 in DNA: TGTGCCAGCAGTGAAGCGTCAGGGACAGCGAGGTCACCCCTCCACTTT. Amino acid sequence: CASSEASGTARSPLHF.

The genes are TRBV6-1 and TRBJ1-2; D unresolved. The CDR3 is made up of 12 amino acids. Deletions cut 2 bases from V and 8 bases from J, with 9 bases between. The germline V gene has CDR1 MNHNS and CDR2 SASEGT. CDR3 nucleotide sequence: TGTGCCAGCAGTGAAACCGTCGGGGGCTACACCTTC. Its protein is CASSETVGGYTF.

This clone was found once. The genes are TRBV30 and TRBJ1-1; tentatively, D is TRBD1 (6 bases). CDR1 GTSNPN and CDR2 SVGIG come from the germline V gene (reference sequence). Trimming stripped 0 bases from V and 6 bases from J, with 14 bases between. The CDR3 has 14 amino acids. The CDR3 DNA sequence: TGTGCCTGGAGTGTAGAAGCGGGGGCCGCTGAAGCTTTCTTT. Encoded protein: CAWSVEAGAAEAFF.

The genes are TRBV5-8 and TRBJ2-5; a possible D gene is TRBD1 (6 bases). Germline V gene sequence: CDR1 SGHTS, CDR2 YDEGEE. V lost 3 bases to trimming and J lost 7 bases, with 13 bases between them. The CDR3 consists of 13 residues. CDR3 loop: CASSSRGEGTQYF. CDR3 DNA sequence: TGTGCCAGCAGCTCCAGGGGAGAGGGGACCCAGTACTTC.

The V call is TRBV18, the J call TRBJ1-1, with D hard to call. Trimming pared 2 bases from V and 8 bases from J, leaving 6 bases between. Per germline, CDR1 KGHSH and CDR2 LQKENI. The CDR3 totals 11 residues. CDR3 residues: CASSPGGEAFF. The CDR3 nucleotides read TGTGCCAGCTCACCAGGAGGGGAAGCTTTCTTT.

CDR3 residues: CASSEFMEGTEAFF. The CDR3 DNA sequence: TGTGCCAGCAGTGAATTCATGGAGGGCACTGAAGCTTTCTTT. The rearrangement links TRBV25-1 to TRBJ1-1; no clear D. CDR3 length equals 14 residues. Germline-derived CDR1 and CDR2 are MGHDK and SYGVNS. The ends were cut back, 1 base at V and 4 bases at J, with 10 bases in the middle.

The gene calls are TRBV7-2 and TRBJ2-5; TRBD1 aligns across 8 bases. J was trimmed by 6 bases and V by 7 bases; bases with no gene match: 7. CDR3 length: 13 amino acids. Germline V gives CDR1 SGHTA, CDR2 FQGNSA. CDR3 amino acids: CASTGQGLKTQYF. DNA for the CDR3: TGTGCCAGCACAGGACAGGGCTTGAAGACCCAGTACTTC.

This clone was detected once. The chain links TRBV5-1 to TRBJ2-1; 8 nucleotides match TRBD2. CDR1 is SGHRS and CDR2 is YFSETQ in the germline V gene. With 6 bases clipped from V and 6 bases from J, the junction kept 8 bases outside the gene matches. The CDR3 runs to 14 residues. The CDR3 reads CASTPGGAGNEQFF. The CDR3 region has the DNA TGCGCCAGCACTCCCGGGGGGGCGGGCAATGAGCAGTTCTTC.

This clone was detected only a few times. The chain couples TRBV4-1 to TRBJ2-1; D is possibly TRBD2 (6 bases). The germline V and J ends were trimmed by 1 base and 2 bases, with 12 bases remaining between them. Germline values: CDR1 MGHRA, CDR2 YSYEKL. The CDR3 extends over 16 amino acids. CDR3 amino acids: CASSQVQRGTYNEQFF. CDR3 bases: TGCGCCAGCAGCCAAGTCCAACGGGGGACCTACAATGAGCAGTTCTTC.

The chain recombines TRBV6-2 or TRBV6-3 with TRBJ1-5, with 8 bases lining up with TRBD1. Trimming at V came to 6 bases and at J to 4 bases, leaving 11 bases not matched to a gene. This CDR3 has 16 residues. Looked up from germline, CDR1 is MNHEY and CDR2 is SVGEGT. In DNA, the CDR3 is TGTGCCAGCAGCCCCATTTACAGGGGGTCTAATCAGCCCCAGCATTTT. Protein product: CASSPIYRGSNQPQHF.

The V gene is TRBV5-6, the J gene TRBJ1-6; D possibly corresponds to TRBD1 (5 bases). V was trimmed by 4 bases and J by 5 bases, leaving 7 bases between them. Germline V CDR1 and CDR2: SGHDT, YYEEEE. The CDR3 covers 13 residues. The CDR3 sequence is CASSLRDNSPLHF. CDR3 nucleotides: TGTGCCAGCAGCCTCAGGGATAATTCACCCCTCCACTTT.

The rearrangement joins TRBV6-1 to TRBJ1-2; the D gene is possibly TRBD1 (5 bases). V lost 1 base and J lost 5, with 17 bases in between. CDR3 size: 16 residues. Germline V gene data show CDR1 as MNHNS and CDR2 as SASEGT. CDR3 protein: CASSEVEPVRGYGYTF. CDR3 nucleotide sequence: TGTGCCAGCAGTGAAGTAGAGCCGGTAAGGGGTTATGGCTACACCTTC.

This chain connects TRBV12-3 or TRBV12-4 to TRBJ2-2; a possible D gene is TRBD2 (6 bases). Trimming removed 3 bases from V and 13 bases from J, with 9 bases in between. CDR3 length: 11 amino acids. CDR3 sequence: CASSFGGRLFF. Written as DNA, the CDR3 is TGTGCCAGCAGTTTCGGGGGAAGGCTGTTTTTT.

The rearrangement joins TRBV2 to TRBJ2-4, with D possibly TRBD1 on 5 matching bases. With 6 bases removed from V and 9 bases from J, the gap between germline ends came to 12 bases. CDR1 and CDR2 (germline): SNHLY, FYNNEI. CDR3 size: 12 residues. The CDR3: CASRAGSGIQYF. The CDR3 DNA reads as TGTGCCAGCAGGGCAGGGTCGGGCATTCAGTACTTC.

V usage is TRBV6-5 and J usage is TRBJ1-1; possible D gene TRBD1, 5 bases. V was trimmed by 3 bases and J by 4 bases, leaving 9 bases between them. From germline, CDR1 is MNHEY and CDR2 SVGAGI. The CDR3 runs 13 residues. This CDR3 reads CASSYSQGTEAFF. CDR3 DNA: TGTGCCAGCAGTTATTCCCAGGGCACTGAAGCTTTCTTT.

The V and J genes are TRBV28 and TRBJ1-1; no clear D gene. Germline CDR1 reads MDHEN; CDR2 reads SYDVKM. The CDR3 totals 13 residues. V lost 7 bases and J 1 base, leaving 10 bases between the germline ends. DNA for the CDR3: TGTGCCAGCACCCGCGAGTGGAACACTGAAGCTTTCTTT. Its protein product is CASTREWNTEAFF.

This chain uses TRBV6-2 or TRBV6-3 with TRBJ2-1; D remains unclear. Trimming left V 2 bases short and J 6 bases short, with 11 bases between. Germline V gives CDR1 MNHEY, CDR2 SVGEGT. The CDR3 is 14 amino acids. CDR3 amino acids: CASSYGVVTNEQFF. CDR3 nucleotide sequence: TGTGCCAGCAGTTACGGTGTAGTCACCAATGAGCAGTTCTTC.

The CDR3 bases are TGTGCCAGCAGCGCAGCTACAGGGACTGGAAACACCATATATTTT. Protein product: CASSAATGTGNTIYF. The chain joins TRBV4-2 to TRBJ1-3; TRBD1 is a possible D gene (6 bases). The CDR3 consists of 15 residues. V lost 5 bases, J lost 2 bases, and 13 bases lay in between. The germline V gene encodes CDR1 LGHNA and CDR2 YNFKEQ.

This chain uses TRBV4-2 with TRBJ1-2; D gene uncertain. CDR1 and CDR2 from the germline V gene are LGHNA and YNFKEQ. The germline V and J ends were trimmed by 4 bases and 7 bases, with 16 bases remaining between them. The CDR3 extends over 14 amino acids. For the CDR3, the DNA is TGTGCCAGCAGCCGTACGGGAGACAAGCTTGGCTACACCTTC. This translates into CASSRTGDKLGYTF.

A few counts support this clone. The chain is built from TRBV13 and TRBJ2-5, with D possibly matching TRBD1 (5 bases). This CDR3 contains 14 residues. V was shortened by 2 bases and J by 1 base, with 8 bases between the two germline ends. Germline CDR1 is PRHDT and CDR2 is FYEKMQ (reference sequence). CDR3 sequence (DNA): TGTGCCAGCAGCTTAAGGGGAACCCAAGAGACCCAGTACTTC. It yields the protein CASSLRGTQETQYF.

The J gene is TRBJ1-2, the V gene TRBV29-1, with D uncertain. Looked up from germline, CDR1 is SQVTM and CDR2 is ANQGSEA. Trimming took off 5 bases at V and 8 bases at J, with 15 bases between the two ends. The CDR3 has 12 amino acids. CDR3 DNA: TGCAGCGTTCCCAGTCTCGGAGGAGGCTACACCTTC. Its protein is CSVPSLGGGYTF. The complete variable domain, with remaining parts taken from reference TRBV29-1 and TRBJ1-2, reads SAVISQKPSRDICQRGTSLTIQCQVDSQVTMMFWYRQQPGQSLTLIATANQGSEATYESGFVIDKFPISRPNLTFSTLTVSNMSPEDSSIYLCSVPSLGGGYTFGSGTRLTVV.

V and J are TRBV30 and TRBJ1-5; D remains unclear. This CDR3 is 13 amino acids long. CDR1 is GTSNPN and CDR2 is SVGIG in the germline V gene (reference sequence). V was shortened by 6 bases and J by 5 bases, with 14 bases between the two germline ends. CDR3 region: CACRLGRYQPQHF. The CDR3, as DNA: TGTGCCTGTCGTCTTGGGAGGTATCAGCCCCAGCATTTT.

Only a few counts were recorded for this clone. This rearrangement joins TRBV2 to TRBJ1-4; D is unclear. Germline-derived CDR1 and CDR2 are SNHLY and FYNNEI. The CDR3 contains 13 residues. V was shortened by 1 base and J by 14 bases, with 14 bases between the two germline ends. In DNA form, the CDR3 reads TGTGCCAGCAGTGAAGGGTTTAATGGAGGGCTGTTTTTT. It codes for CASSEGFNGGLFF.